The T cell receptor beta chain under discussion was sequenced for a study of T cell responses to AZD1222 COVID-19 vaccine. General observations from the study: At baseline, seropositivity was found in only six or seven AZD1222 recipients. Unmutated regions of variants are reportedly targeted by nearly half of spike-specific TCRs. Along spike, vaccine-associated CD4 TCRs were found throughout, with dominance at 160-218 and 743-854. Repertoire samples came only from after the peak T cell response.

The CDR3 is made up of 15 amino acids. Trimming pared 0 bases from V and 0 bases from J, leaving 9 bases between. CDR1 is MNHNY and CDR2 is SVGAGI in the germline V gene (reference sequence). Assay: immunoSEQ multiplex PCR; the TCRdb copy retains only in-frame clones and omits some. The sample holds around 99,000 clones, 92% seen once. Notes on this clone: Its antigen remains unidentified.

The receptor's source is an adult who received the AZD1222 COVID-19 vaccine. Sequencing was performed on peripheral blood, taken 28 days after the second AZD1222 dose. The V call is TRBV6-6, the J call TRBJ2-7, with D possibly matching TRBD1 (6 bases). CDR3: CASSYSPGHSYEQYF. CDR3 in DNA: TGTGCCAGCAGTTACTCGCCGGGACACTCCTACGAGCAGTACTTC.